What follows are 22 T cell receptor beta chains derived from one specimen sequenced in a study of T-cell memory formation after mild COVID-19. TCRdb called the 5' RACE reads again in MiXCR, with one record for every CDR3 protein. Among 280,000 or so distinct CDR3 sequences listed, over 7% were seen once. The sample taken for sequencing was PBMCs or a T cell subset sorted from them (not recorded which). The receptors derive from a man between 18 and 29 years old who had mild COVID-19 (a few samples of this study predate the infection). Cell type and time point are not known.

The rearrangement uses TRBV6-5 and TRBJ1-2; weak D call: TRBD1 (6 bases). The V end lost 8 bases, the J end lost 3 bases, and 16 bases lay between the germline ends. Per germline, CDR1 MNHEY and CDR2 SVGAGI. This CDR3 has 14 amino acids. The CDR3 is CASRRGGVYYGYTF. In DNA form, the CDR3 reads TGTGCCAGCCGTAGGGGGGGCGTCTACTATGGCTACACCTTC.

This clonotype was recorded many times. This chain joins TRBV15 and TRBJ1-6, with D hard to call. The germline V gene has CDR1 LNHNV and CDR2 YYDKDF (reference sequence). Trimming took off 1 base at V and 10 bases at J, with 14 bases between the two ends. The CDR3 is 15 residues long. For the CDR3, the DNA is TGTGCCACCAGCAGAGTACGGGGAATGGGCTCACCCCTCCACTTT. This sequence encodes CATSRVRGMGSPLHF.

This clonotype was detected ten times or more. V gene TRBV5-1 combines with J gene TRBJ2-7, with 10 bases that match TRBD2. This CDR3 is built from 15 residues. Germline assignment: CDR1 SGHRS and CDR2 YFSETQ. Trimming removed 2 bases from V and 2 bases from J; junction bases left unmatched: 4. DNA for the CDR3: TGCGCCAGCAGCTTCTCGGGACTAGCGACCTACGAGCAGTACTTC. Residues: CASSFSGLATYEQYF.

The sample holds many counts of this clonotype. The rearrangement joins TRBV28 to TRBJ2-7; 9 nucleotides match TRBD2. CDR1 and CDR2 (germline): MDHEN, SYDVKM. V lost 4 bases, J lost 9 bases, and 13 bases stayed unmatched. The CDR3 has 15 residues. CDR3 DNA: TGTGCCAGCAGTTCCATACGACTAGCGGCGTACCCGCAGTACTTC. Protein sequence: CASSSIRLAAYPQYF.

The chain recombines TRBV4-1 with TRBJ1-5; TRBD1 is a possible D gene (6 bases). Germline CDR1 MGHRA, CDR2 YSYEKL. The CDR3 sequence is 16 residues long. V was clipped by 3 bases and J by 4 bases, with 16 bases between them. The CDR3 DNA reads as TGCGCCAGCAGCCAGCCCAGAAGGGGGGGGAATCAGCCCCAGCATTTT. Its translation is CASSQPRRGGNQPQHF.

This chain connects TRBV9 to TRBJ2-1, with 9 nucleotides matching TRBD1. The V gene's germline CDR1 is SGDLS and CDR2 YYNGEE. The CDR3 has 14 amino acids. V shed 4 bases and J 7 bases; nucleotides not matched to a gene: 6. The CDR3 here is CASSSRDRVNEQFF. The CDR3 bases are TGTGCCAGCAGCAGCCGGGACAGGGTGAATGAGCAGTTCTTC. Complete variable domain (other parts from reference TRBV9 and TRBJ2-1): DSGVTQTPKHLITATGQRVTLRCSPRSGDLSVYWYQQSLDQGLQFLIQYYNGEERAKGNILERFSAQQFPDLHSELNLSSLELGDSALYFCASSSRDRVNEQFFGPGTRLTVL.

In regard to this clonotype: A much larger clone is a single base away; this may be a read error. The gene calls are TRBV12-3 or TRBV12-4 and TRBJ2-1; 7 bases map to TRBD1. V lost 8 bases, J lost 9 bases, and 7 bases stayed unmatched. This CDR3 comprises 12 residues. CDR3 bases: TGTGCCAGCCACCGGGACAGTTGTGAGCAGTTCTTC. This sequence encodes CASHRDSCEQFF.

This clonotype was seen at least ten times. The rearrangement links TRBV4-1 to TRBJ1-1; 11 bases line up with TRBD1. Trimming cost V 4 bases and J 1 base; bases outside gene matches: 5. This CDR3 spans 16 amino acids. Looked up from germline, CDR1 is MGHRA and CDR2 is YSYEKL. The chain's CDR3 is CASSLGTGGENTEAFF. The CDR3 bases are TGCGCCAGCAGCCTCGGGACAGGGGGGGAGAACACTGAAGCTTTCTTT.

CDR3 sequence reads: CASSLAGGNNEQFF. CDR3 in DNA: TGTGCCAGCAGTTTAGCGGGGGGGAACAATGAGCAGTTCTTC. This sequence joins TRBV12-3 or TRBV12-4 and TRBJ2-1, with TRBD2 matching over 7 bases. The CDR3 loop spans 14 amino acids. The ends lost 0 bases at V and 5 bases at J; junction bases unmatched: 1.

The CDR3 coding sequence is TGTGCCAGCAGCCCCCGGTGGGCCGCGGGGCATAACAATGAGCAGTTCTTC. This gives the protein CASSPRWAAGHNNEQFF. The V call is TRBV3-1, the J call TRBJ2-1; D might be TRBD2 (6 bases). Trimming left V 4 bases short and J 5 bases short, with 21 bases between. The CDR3 runs 17 residues. Germline CDR1 reads LGHDT; CDR2 reads YNNKEL (reference sequence).

This clonotype has a count of ten or more. This chain joins TRBV23-1 and TRBJ2-5; D unclear. TRBV23-1 is an ORF for which the function is uncertain. V lost 8 bases and J lost 5, with 18 bases in between. The CDR3 runs to 14 residues. The CDR3 DNA follows: TGCGCCAGCGCCCGGGTCGCGATAGATGAGACCCAGTACTTC. It translates to CASARVAIDETQYF.

This clonotype was seen a few times. This rearrangement joins TRBV13 to TRBJ2-3, with D tentatively TRBD1 (5 bases). Trimming pared 8 bases from V and 5 bases from J, leaving 11 bases between. Looked up from germline, CDR1 is PRHDT and CDR2 is FYEKMQ (reference sequence). This CDR3 is built from 12 residues. CDR3 in amino acids: CASGRARDTQYF. CDR3 bases: TGTGCCAGCGGCAGGGCCCGAGATACGCAGTATTTT.

This clonotype has only a few counts. This chain links TRBV6-5 with TRBJ2-3; 8 nucleotides line up with TRBD2. V lost 6 bases to trimming and J lost 6 bases; unmatched junction nucleotides: 8. This CDR3 contains 14 residues. Germline CDR1 MNHEY, CDR2 SVGAGI. CDR3 in DNA: TGTGCCAGCAGAGCAAGCGGGGGCCCCGATACGCAGTATTTT. Residues: CASRASGGPDTQYF.

This clonotype was recorded a few times. The genes are TRBV20-1 and TRBJ2-1; a weak D match, TRBD1 (7 bases). CDR1 and CDR2 from the germline V gene are DFQATT and SNEGSKA (reference sequence). This CDR3 is 13 amino acids long. Between the trimmed V and J ends, which lost 1 base and 9 bases, there was a span of 13 bases. In DNA, the CDR3 is TGCAGTGCTAGAGGCCAGGGGGGCTTTGAGCAGTTCTTC. Amino acid sequence: CSARGQGGFEQFF.

This clonotype was detected many times. The chain joins TRBV12-3 or TRBV12-4 to TRBJ2-3; 10 bases fit TRBD2. The V gene end was trimmed by 6 bases and the J gene end by 2 bases; junction bases not matched to a gene: 8. The CDR3 extends over 16 amino acids. This CDR3 reads CASRLPGLAATDTQYF. In nucleotides, the CDR3 is TGTGCCAGCAGACTGCCCGGACTAGCGGCCACAGATACGCAGTATTTT.

This clonotype was seen a handful of times. The rearrangement joins TRBV7-2 to TRBJ2-3, with D unclear. The length of the CDR3 is 13 residues. Germline V CDR1 and CDR2: SGHTA, FQGNSA. The ends were cut back, 4 bases at V and 2 bases at J, with 7 bases in the middle. This chain's CDR3 is CASSWANTDTQYF. The DNA of the CDR3 is TGTGCCAGCAGCTGGGCCAACACAGATACGCAGTATTTT. Full variable domain (remainder filled in from reference TRBV7-2 and TRBJ2-3): GAGVSQSPSNKVTEKGKDVELRCDPISGHTALYWYRQSLGQGLEFLIYFQGNSAPDKSGLPSDRFSAERTGGSVSTLTIQRTQQEDSAVYLCASSWANTDTQYFGPGTRLTVL.

Ten or more counts support this clonotype. The chain has TRBV7-6 and TRBJ2-1; 8 bases map to TRBD2. Germline V CDR1 and CDR2: SGHVS, FNYEAQ. This CDR3 is 12 amino acids long. Trimming removed 4 bases from V and 10 bases from J; junction bases left unmatched: 3. For the CDR3, the DNA is TGTGCCAGCAGCTCAAGCGGGGGAGAGCAGTTCTTC. Its protein is CASSSSGGEQFF.

This clonotype has only a few counts. The chain is built from TRBV6-5 and TRBJ1-1; 7 nucleotides agree with TRBD1. This CDR3 spans 13 amino acids. The germline V gene encodes CDR1 MNHEY and CDR2 SVGAGI. V lost 5 bases, J lost 4 bases, and 4 bases stayed unmatched. The CDR3 here is CASSDRDTTEAFF. In DNA, the CDR3 is TGTGCCAGCAGTGACAGGGACACCACTGAAGCTTTCTTT.

A few counts support this clonotype. This rearrangement joins TRBV7-2 to TRBJ2-5; 10 bases are a match to TRBD2. CDR1 and CDR2 from the germline V gene are SGHTA and FQGNSA. This CDR3 is built from 16 residues. V trimming: 3 bases; J trimming: 2 bases; junction bases outside the gene matches: 6. CDR3 residues: CASSFHSGGKQETQYF. The CDR3 coding sequence is TGTGCCAGCAGCTTTCATAGCGGGGGGAAACAAGAGACCCAGTACTTC. Full variable domain (missing parts from reference TRBV7-2 and TRBJ2-5): GAGVSQSPSNKVTEKGKDVELRCDPISGHTALYWYRQSLGQGLEFLIYFQGNSAPDKSGLPSDRFSAERTGGSVSTLTIQRTQQEDSAVYLCASSFHSGGKQETQYFGPGTRLLVL.

The gene calls are TRBV29-1 and TRBJ1-2; D ambiguous. V was clipped by 5 bases and J by 8 bases, with 15 bases between them. The germline gives CDR1 SQVTM, CDR2 ANQGSEA. The CDR3 is 12 amino acids. The CDR3 spells CSVSVREGGYTF. CDR3 nucleotide sequence: TGCAGCGTTTCCGTGAGGGAGGGCGGCTACACCTTC.

The chain is built from TRBV5-8 and TRBJ1-1; TRBD1 is a possible D gene (6 bases). This CDR3 region has 14 residues. Germline V lookup: CDR1 SGHTS, CDR2 YDEGEE. V was pared by 3 bases and J by 4 bases, with 13 bases between. CDR3 nucleotide sequence: TGTGCCAGCAGCTGGCGACAGGACAGCACTGAAGCTTTCTTT. Translated, it gives CASSWRQDSTEAFF.

This clonotype was seen a few times. The chain recombines TRBV7-2 with TRBJ2-3; 11 bases are a match to TRBD2. Per germline, CDR1 SGHTA and CDR2 FQGNSA. This CDR3 region has 19 residues. Trimming cost V 4 bases and J 1 base; bases outside gene matches: 13. The CDR3 spells CASSYNSGGVSGRTDTQYF. The CDR3 DNA is TGTGCCAGCAGCTACAATAGCGGGGGGGTTTCTGGGCGCACAGATACGCAGTATTTT. Complete variable domain (other parts from reference TRBV7-2 and TRBJ2-3): GAGVSQSPSNKVTEKGKDVELRCDPISGHTALYWYRQSLGQGLEFLIYFQGNSAPDKSGLPSDRFSAERTGGSVSTLTIQRTQQEDSAVYLCASSYNSGGVSGRTDTQYFGPGTRLTVL.